These 4 T cell receptor beta chains were all obtained from the same sample, sequenced in a study of human T cells and chemical hapten exposure. TCRdb used MiXCR to reprocess the RACE reads, holding one entry per CDR3 protein. The sample lists some 45,000 distinct CDR3 sequences; 9.5% to 15% were seen once. Described time point: pre-sensitization, week 0. The treatment: therapeutic diphenylcyclopropenone sensitization with weekly scalp DPC. The sequences come from whole blood, collected in connection with sensitization to the hapten diphenylcyclopropenone (DPC). These receptors all come from a woman in her twenties or thirties with alopecia areata. Some clones in this sample may be carry-over from other donors' samples.

The chain combines TRBV6-2 or TRBV6-3 with TRBJ2-7; 7 bases fit TRBD2. There are 16 residues in the CDR3. Germline loops: CDR1 MNHEY, CDR2 SVGEGT. With V trimmed by 0 bases and J by 5 bases, 10 bases remained unmatched. CDR3 nucleotides: TGTGCCAGCAGTTACTCGAAAACTAGCGCAGTAGACGAGCAGTACTTC. Amino acids: CASSYSKTSAVDEQYF.

The chain is built from TRBV9 and TRBJ2-7; D is ambiguous. Germline V CDR1 and CDR2: SGDLS, YYNGEE. The V end lost 2 bases, the J end lost 6 bases, and 12 bases lay between the germline ends. The CDR3 is 13 residues long. The CDR3 loop reads CASSVGDTGEQYF. CDR3 bases: TGTGCCAGCAGCGTCGGAGACACTGGCGAGCAGTACTTC.

This clonotype showed up many times. V and J are TRBV20-1 and TRBJ2-1; tentative D call: TRBD2 (6 bases). Per the germline V gene, CDR1 is DFQATT and CDR2 is SNEGSKA (reference sequence). The CDR3 extends over 15 amino acids. V shed 6 bases and J shed 9 bases, with 24 bases lying between them. CDR3 protein: CSAQPRDWDLGEQFF. CDR3 sequence (DNA): TGCAGTGCCCAACCCCGGGACTGGGACCTTGGTGAGCAGTTCTTC.

Ten or more counts support this clonotype. The DNA for the CDR3 is TGTGCCAGCAGTTCGAGAGGCACCGGGGAGCTGTTTTTT. Encoded protein: CASSSRGTGELFF. The V and J genes are TRBV6-5 and TRBJ2-2, with D uncertain. This CDR3 has 13 residues. Germline V lookup: CDR1 MNHEY, CDR2 SVGAGI. V lost 4 bases and J 4 bases, leaving 7 bases between the germline ends.